This TCR beta chain was recorded in a study of tumor and adjacent non-tumor tissue in lung cancer. Study-wide results and caveats: TCR diversity was significantly greater in tumor than normal lung tissue. Patients with more diverse tumor TCRs had worse survival.

The CDR3 is 16 amino acids. Germline CDR1 MGHRA, CDR2 YSYEKL. This sample's RNA came from whole unsorted tissue. This non-tumor lung sample came from over 3 cm beyond the tumor edge. This clonotype was observed once. Its antigen remains unidentified. No conserved phenylalanine or tryptophan ends this CDR3, so it is likely a read error. TCRbeta libraries were built with three rounds of nested PCR, modified from ARM-PCR. From the multiplex PCR reads, TCRdb called clonotypes with MiXCR, one entry per CDR3 protein. The sample has over 35,000 distinct CDR3 sequences, approximately 57% seen once; the top ten hold roughly 42%.

Sequencing was carried out using distant non-tumor lung tissue. The source is a man aged 50 to 59 with non-small cell lung cancer. The rearrangement links TRBV4-1 to TRBJ1-5, with 7 bases identical to TRBD1. CDR3 protein: CAISQDTTGNNQPQHV. The CDR3, as DNA: TGCGCCATCAGCCAAGATACGACAGGGAACAATCAGCCCCAGCATGTT.